The 9 T cell receptor beta chains below were found in one sample sequenced in a study of PD-1 blockade in classical Hodgkin lymphoma. Profiling relied on immunoSEQ multiplex PCR, and the TCRdb table lists in-frame clones only, not all of them. This table holds more than 95,000 clones, roughly 87% found once. The time point: cycle 4 day 1 (C4D1), after about 6 weeks of nivolumab. Every single patient, without exception, relapsed after autologous stem cell transplantation, and brentuximab vedotin exposure varied. This material consisted of peripheral blood mononuclear cells (PBMCs), taken before the fourth cycle of nivolumab. The receptors originated from a human donor with classical Hodgkin lymphoma.

The chain's CDR3 is CASSYSGNLPNTEAFF. CDR3 DNA: TGTGCCAGCAGTTACTCCGGTAACCTTCCGAACACTGAAGCTTTCTTT. The V and J genes are TRBV6-5 and TRBJ1-1; unclear D gene. This CDR3 has 16 amino acids. Per the germline V gene, CDR1 is MNHEY and CDR2 is SVGAGI. The V and J ends lost 0 bases and 1 base respectively, with 12 bases between them.

CDR3 in DNA: TGCGCCAGCAGCTTGGTCCGGGACGATTATGGCTACACCTTC. Its protein product is CASSLVRDDYGYTF. The V gene is TRBV5-1, the J gene TRBJ1-2; possible D gene TRBD1, 5 bases. CDR1 and CDR2 (germline): SGHRS, YFSETQ. The germline V and J ends were trimmed by 0 bases and 5 bases, with 11 bases remaining between them. CDR3 length equals 14 residues.

This chain uses TRBV9 with TRBJ1-1; 8 positions match TRBD1. This CDR3 is 15 amino acids long. From germline, CDR1 is SGDLS and CDR2 YYNGEE. V shed 4 bases, J shed 1 base, and the junction held 6 bases outside the gene matches. CDR3 sequence: CASSFGQGANTEAFF. DNA for the CDR3: TGTGCCAGCAGCTTCGGACAGGGAGCGAACACTGAAGCTTTCTTT.

This rearrangement joins TRBV2 to TRBJ2-7; 8 nucleotides align to TRBD1. Germline CDR1 reads SNHLY; CDR2 reads FYNNEI. This CDR3 spans 15 amino acids. Trimming took 5 bases from V and 0 from J; bases not matched to a gene: 6. The CDR3 DNA follows: TGTGCCAGCAGTAGGGGAGGACAGGGCTCCTACGAGCAGTACTTC. It yields the protein CASSRGGQGSYEQYF. The complete variable domain, with remaining parts taken from reference TRBV2 and TRBJ2-7, reads EPEVTQTPSHQVTQMGQEVILRCVPISNHLYFYWYRQILGQKVEFLVSFYNNEISEKSEIFDDQFSVERPDGSNFTLKIRSTKLEDSAMYFCASSRGGQGSYEQYFGPGTRLTVT.

The chain combines TRBV30 with TRBJ1-1; D is unclear. Looked up from germline, CDR1 is GTSNPN and CDR2 is SVGIG (reference sequence). Trimming took 4 bases from V and 0 from J, leaving 9 bases between them. The CDR3 loop spans 13 amino acids. This CDR3 reads CAWNRAMNTEAFF. The CDR3 nucleotides are TGTGCCTGGAATAGGGCGATGAACACTGAAGCTTTCTTT.

This rearrangement joins TRBV5-1 to TRBJ2-5; TRBD2 agrees at 8 bases. The ends lost 5 bases at V and 0 bases at J; junction bases unmatched: 3. CDR3 length: 14 residues. Looked up from germline, CDR1 is SGHRS and CDR2 is YFSETQ. This CDR3 is CASRSGGYQETQYF. DNA for the CDR3: TGCGCCAGCAGGTCGGGAGGGTACCAAGAGACCCAGTACTTC.

This rearrangement joins TRBV11-2 to TRBJ1-1; TRBD1 is a possible D gene (6 bases). The CDR3 loop spans 15 amino acids. V was pared by 5 bases and J by 3 bases, with 16 bases between. The germline CDR1 and CDR2 sequences are SGHAT and FQNNGV. The CDR3 DNA is TGTGCCAGCAGCCCGGCCGGGGGGGCACACACTGAAGCTTTCTTT. Its translation is CASSPAGGAHTEAFF. The whole variable domain, remainder taken from reference TRBV11-2 and TRBJ1-1, is EAGVAQSPRYKIIEKRQSVAFWCNPISGHATLYWYQQILGQGPKLLIQFQNNGVVDDSQLPKDRFSAERLKGVDSTLKIQPAKLEDSAVYLCASSPAGGAHTEAFFGQGTRLTVV.

This clone was counted a single time. This rearrangement joins TRBV21-1 to TRBJ2-7; the tabulated D call, TRBD1, remains unverified against the DNA. TRBV21-1 is designated a pseudogene. The CDR3 loop spans 13 amino acids. This CDR3 is CASRGQYYHEQYF. Written as DNA, the CDR3 is TGTGCCAGCAGGGGGCAGTACTACCACGAGCAGTACTTC.

The chain employs TRBV7-8 and TRBJ1-1; D is perhaps TRBD1 (5 bases). Germline V gene sequence: CDR1 SGHVS, CDR2 FQNEAQ. The V end was cut by 1 base, the J end by 1 base, with 7 bases between. The CDR3 sequence is 14 residues long. For the CDR3, the DNA is TGTGCCAGCAGCTTAGGGACACCGAACACTGAAGCTTTCTTT. It specifies CASSLGTPNTEAFF.